This entry lists 13 T cell receptor beta chains sequenced from one sample in a study of shared clonotypes between healthy human individuals. Data came from immunoSEQ multiplex PCR; TCRdb stores just in-frame clones and leaves some out. The profile shows millions of clones, approximately 90% of them singletons. Sequenced material: naive CD4+ T cells sorted from blood. Subset noted: CD45RA+ positively selected. These receptors all come from a man between 18 and 35 years old in good health.

A note on this clone: This same CDR3 is encoded by further DNA sequences in the sample. The rearrangement joins TRBV10-3 to TRBJ2-7, with D maybe TRBD2 (6 bases). CDR1 and CDR2 (germline): ENHRY, SYGVKD. CDR3 length: 15 residues. V was pared by 0 bases and J by 0 bases, with 9 bases between. The CDR3 here is CAISESGGSSYEQYF. As DNA, the CDR3 is TGTGCCATCAGTGAGTCGGGGGGAAGCTCCTACGAGCAGTACTTC.

This clone has just one count. The CDR3 DNA is TGTGCCAGCAGCCGTAGCGCCACAGATACGCAGTATTTT. Translation gives CASSRSATDTQYF. This chain connects TRBV5-6 to TRBJ2-3, with D perhaps TRBD2 (5 bases). The CDR3 spans 13 residues. V shed 4 bases and J shed 2 bases, with 8 bases lying between them. The germline CDR1 and CDR2 sequences are SGHDT and YYEEEE.

In DNA form, the CDR3 reads TGTGCCAGCAGTGAAATGAGTCTAGCGGGCGGGCAGCAGTTCTTC. Translated: CASSEMSLAGGQQFF. The chain joins TRBV6-1 to TRBJ2-1; 8 bases are a match to TRBD2. The germline V gene encodes CDR1 MNHNS and CDR2 SASEGT. Germline trimming cut 2 bases from V and 11 bases from J; bases unmatched to any gene: 11. There are 15 residues in the CDR3.

The chain joins TRBV5-1 to TRBJ2-1; maybe TRBD1 (5 bases). The V end was cut by 0 bases, the J end by 4 bases, with 14 bases between. Germline CDR1 is SGHRS and CDR2 is YFSETQ. The CDR3 has 16 amino acids. CDR3 protein: CASSLGGSREYNEQFF. Written as DNA, the CDR3 is TGCGCCAGCAGCTTGGGGGGCAGCAGGGAATACAATGAGCAGTTCTTC.

This clone turned up a few times. Other DNA sequences in this sample translate to the same CDR3. V gene TRBV18 combines with J gene TRBJ2-7; TRBD1 agrees at 9 bases. The V gene's germline CDR1 is KGHSH and CDR2 LQKENI. The CDR3 length is 14 residues. V lost 3 bases and J lost 4; bases outside the gene matches: 4. The CDR3 DNA follows: TGTGCCAGCTCACCGGGACAGGGTTTGTACGAGCAGTACTTC. It yields the protein CASSPGQGLYEQYF.

This clone was observed once. The chain is built from TRBV10-3 and TRBJ1-1; 9 bases align to TRBD1. The CDR3 contains 15 residues. CDR1 and CDR2 (germline): ENHRY, SYGVKD. V trimming: 3 bases; J trimming: 1 base; junction bases outside the gene matches: 3. For the CDR3, the DNA is TGTGCCATCAGTGACACAGGGGGCGCGAACACTGAAGCTTTCTTT. As protein: CAISDTGGANTEAFF.

This clone has only one observation. This rearrangement joins TRBV19 to TRBJ1-5; D remains ambiguous. Germline loops: CDR1 LNHDA, CDR2 SQIVND (reference sequence). Trimming stripped 7 bases from V and 3 bases from J, with 13 bases between. The length of the CDR3 is 14 residues. Here the CDR3 DNA reads TGTGCCAGTACGGAGGGATATAACAATCAGCCCCAGCATTTT. This translates into CASTEGYNNQPQHF.

The chain has TRBV30 and TRBJ1-1, with D possibly matching TRBD1 (5 bases). This CDR3 is built from 12 residues. Germline V CDR1 and CDR2: GTSNPN, SVGIG (reference sequence). V was shortened by 7 bases and J by 4 bases, with 13 bases between the two germline ends. DNA of the CDR3: TGTGCCTATGGGGCATATGTCACTGAAGCTTTCTTT. Amino acids: CAYGAYVTEAFF.

J is TRBJ2-1 and V is TRBV7-9, with 12 bases aligning to TRBD2. Germline V gene lookup returns CDR1 SEHNR and CDR2 FQNEAQ (reference sequence). This CDR3 is 17 amino acids long. The ends lost 3 bases at V and 0 bases at J; junction bases unmatched: 3. The CDR3 protein is CASSFGLAGYSYNEQFF. The CDR3 nucleotides are TGTGCCAGCAGCTTCGGACTAGCGGGATACTCCTACAATGAGCAGTTCTTC.

The CDR3, as DNA: TGTGCCATCAGTGAGTCGTTCCGAACCCTCTCCTACGAGCAGTACTTC. It is translated as CAISESFRTLSYEQYF. The chain has TRBV10-3 and TRBJ2-7; no firm D call. The V and J ends lost 0 bases and 0 bases respectively, with 12 bases between them. Germline V gene sequence: CDR1 ENHRY, CDR2 SYGVKD. This CDR3 has 16 amino acids.

The chain carries TRBV30 and TRBJ2-7; the D call may be TRBD1 or TRBD2 (5 bases each). The V gene lost 5 bases and the J gene lost 4 bases, with 18 bases spanning the gap. Germline CDR1 and CDR2: GTSNPN and SVGIG (reference sequence). The CDR3 runs 14 residues. The DNA for the CDR3 is TGTGCCTGGGCGCGTACAGGCCGGGGATACGAGCAGTACTTC. This gives the protein CAWARTGRGYEQYF.

Of note for this clone: This same CDR3 is encoded by further DNA sequences in the sample. The chain carries TRBV5-1 and TRBJ2-6; D is uncertain. This CDR3 region has 16 residues. CDR1 SGHRS and CDR2 YFSETQ come from the germline V gene. Trimming stripped 0 bases from V and 4 bases from J, with 11 bases between. DNA for the CDR3: TGCGCCAGCAGCTTGGATGTGGGATCCGGGGCCAACGTCCTGACTTTC. This sequence encodes CASSLDVGSGANVLTF.

Notes on this clone: This sample includes further DNA sequences coding for the same CDR3. The chain's CDR3 is CASSSLAGSSYEQYF. In nucleotides, the CDR3 is TGTGCCAGCAGCTCATTAGCGGGCTCGTCCTACGAGCAGTACTTC. The chain uses TRBV7-2 and TRBJ2-7, with 7 bases fitting TRBD2. V was pared by 4 bases and J by 1 base, with 7 bases of the junction left unmatched. Germline V gene lookup returns CDR1 SGHTA and CDR2 FQGNSA. The CDR3 loop spans 15 amino acids.